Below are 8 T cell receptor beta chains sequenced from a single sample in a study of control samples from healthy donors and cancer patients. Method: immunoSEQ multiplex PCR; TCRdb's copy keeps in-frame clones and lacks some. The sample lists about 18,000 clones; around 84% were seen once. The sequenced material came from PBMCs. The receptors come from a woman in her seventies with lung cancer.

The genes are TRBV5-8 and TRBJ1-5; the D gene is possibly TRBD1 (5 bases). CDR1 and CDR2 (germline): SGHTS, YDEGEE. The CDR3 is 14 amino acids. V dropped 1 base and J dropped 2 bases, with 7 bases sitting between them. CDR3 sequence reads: CASSLKGGNQPQHF. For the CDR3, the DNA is TGTGCCAGCAGCTTGAAAGGGGGCAATCAGCCCCAGCATTTT.

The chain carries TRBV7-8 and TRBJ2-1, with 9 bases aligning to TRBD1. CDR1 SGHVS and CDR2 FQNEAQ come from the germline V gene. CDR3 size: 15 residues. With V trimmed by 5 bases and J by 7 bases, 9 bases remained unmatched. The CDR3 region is CASSPGTGYRNEQFF. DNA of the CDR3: TGTGCCAGCAGCCCTGGGACAGGGTACAGGAATGAGCAGTTCTTC.

CDR3 protein: CASSANVGGDGYTF. The CDR3, as DNA: TGTGCCAGCAGTGCAAACGTTGGGGGAGATGGCTACACCTTC. V usage is TRBV9 and J usage is TRBJ1-2; D might be TRBD1 (5 bases). V was pared by 5 bases and J by 6 bases, with 17 bases between. CDR3 length: 14 amino acids. Per the germline V gene, CDR1 is SGDLS and CDR2 is YYNGEE.

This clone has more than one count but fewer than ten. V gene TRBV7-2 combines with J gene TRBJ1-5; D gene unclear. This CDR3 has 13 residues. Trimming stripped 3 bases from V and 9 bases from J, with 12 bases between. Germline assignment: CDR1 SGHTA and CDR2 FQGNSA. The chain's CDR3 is CASSFDGAGPQHF. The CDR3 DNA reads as TGTGCCAGCAGCTTCGACGGAGCTGGGCCCCAGCATTTT.

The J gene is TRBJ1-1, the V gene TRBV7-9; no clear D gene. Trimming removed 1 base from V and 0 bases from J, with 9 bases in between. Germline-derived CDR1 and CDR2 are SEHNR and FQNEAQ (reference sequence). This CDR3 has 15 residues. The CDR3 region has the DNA TGTGCCAGCAGCTTAGTACCGGTAATGAACACTGAAGCTTTCTTT. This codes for CASSLVPVMNTEAFF.

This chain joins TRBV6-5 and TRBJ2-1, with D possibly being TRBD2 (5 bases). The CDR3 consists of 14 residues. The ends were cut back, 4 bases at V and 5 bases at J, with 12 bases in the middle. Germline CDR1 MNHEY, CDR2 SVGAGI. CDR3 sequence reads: CASSLQWRNNEQFF. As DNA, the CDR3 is TGTGCCAGCAGTTTACAGTGGAGGAACAATGAGCAGTTCTTC.

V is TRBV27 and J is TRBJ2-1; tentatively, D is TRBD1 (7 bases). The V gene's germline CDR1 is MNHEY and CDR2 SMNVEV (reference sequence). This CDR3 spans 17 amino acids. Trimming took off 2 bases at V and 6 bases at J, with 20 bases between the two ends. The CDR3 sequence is CASSLRVRQGGFNEQFF. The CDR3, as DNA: TGTGCCAGCAGTTTAAGAGTTAGACAGGGAGGTTTCAATGAGCAGTTCTTC.

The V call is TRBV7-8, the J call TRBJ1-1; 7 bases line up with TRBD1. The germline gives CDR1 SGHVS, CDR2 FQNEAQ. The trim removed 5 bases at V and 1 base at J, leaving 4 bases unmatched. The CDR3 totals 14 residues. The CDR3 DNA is TGTGCCAGCAGCCCTGGGACAGAGAACACTGAAGCTTTCTTT. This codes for CASSPGTENTEAFF.